This T cell receptor beta chain was sequenced during a study of blood T cell repertoires in COVID-19. Study in general: Sites across the United States, Italy and Spain contributed samples from acute and convalescent COVID-19. From T cells, B-cell-depleted T cells, or PBMCs came the material, which was cDNA or gDNA.

Germline V gene data show CDR1 as SGHVS and CDR2 as FNYEAQ. Trimming left V 2 bases short and J 3 bases short, with 11 bases between. This CDR3 region has 15 residues. In the authors' methods: From reference gene primer amplification, estimates of nucleated cell counts were derived. Profiling relied on immunoSEQ multiplex PCR, and the TCRdb table lists in-frame clones only, not all of them. V and J calls and clone size follow that table, whereas D and trimming were derived from the DNA. The table includes 80,000 to 100,000 clones, roughly 82% detected once. Sequenced: peripheral blood. The clonotype comes from a man aged 70 or older with active or convalescent COVID-19. V gene TRBV7-6 combines with J gene TRBJ2-1; D call uncertain. The CDR3 DNA follows: TGTGCCAGCAGCTTATTTGCAGGCCTCTACAATGAGCAGTTCTTC. It is translated as CASSLFAGLYNEQFF.